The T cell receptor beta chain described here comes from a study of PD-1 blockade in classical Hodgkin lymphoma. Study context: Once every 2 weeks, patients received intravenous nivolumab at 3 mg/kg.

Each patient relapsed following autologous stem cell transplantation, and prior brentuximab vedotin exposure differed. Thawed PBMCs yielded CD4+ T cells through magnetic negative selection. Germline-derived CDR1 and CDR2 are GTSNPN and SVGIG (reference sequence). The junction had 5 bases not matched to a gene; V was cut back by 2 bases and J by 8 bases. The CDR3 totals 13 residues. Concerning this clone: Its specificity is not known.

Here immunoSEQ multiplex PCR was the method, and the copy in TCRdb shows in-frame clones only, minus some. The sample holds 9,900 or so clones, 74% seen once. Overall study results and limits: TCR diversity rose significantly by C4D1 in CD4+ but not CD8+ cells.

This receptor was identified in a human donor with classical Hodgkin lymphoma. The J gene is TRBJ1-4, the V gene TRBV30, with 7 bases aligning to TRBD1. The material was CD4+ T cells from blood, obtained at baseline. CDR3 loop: CAWSRQGGEKLFF. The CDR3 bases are TGTGCCTGGAGTAGACAGGGAGGAGAAAAACTGTTTTTT.